These 9 T cell receptor beta chains share one sample of origin, sequenced in a study of blood T cell repertoires in COVID-19. Profiled with immunoSEQ multiplex PCR; TCRdb holds only in-frame clones, not every one. The sample carries roughly 200,000 clones, over 80% recorded once. Sequenced material: PBMCs or T cells enriched from blood (not recorded which). These receptors came from a man aged 30-40 years who had recovered from COVID-19.

This chain connects TRBV24-1 to TRBJ2-1; TRBD1 agrees at 10 bases. J lost 3 bases, V lost 4 bases, and 5 bases had no gene match. Germline V lookup: CDR1 KGHDR, CDR2 SFDVKD. CDR3 length: 16 amino acids. The CDR3 spells CATSDQGTGVYNEQFF. The CDR3 region has the DNA TGTGCCACCAGTGACCAGGGGACAGGGGTCTACAATGAGCAGTTCTTC.

V gene TRBV9 combines with J gene TRBJ2-7, with 9 bases lining up with TRBD2. The trim removed 3 bases at V and 3 bases at J, leaving 7 bases unmatched. This CDR3 has 15 amino acids. Germline CDR1 SGDLS, CDR2 YYNGEE. In DNA, the CDR3 is TGTGCCAGCAGCGCTGGGGCTAGCGGGAACTACGAGCAGTACTTC. Residues: CASSAGASGNYEQYF.

The CDR3 sequence: CASSNRDRGYEQYF. CDR3 in DNA: TGTGCCAGCAGCAACCGGGACAGAGGTTACGAGCAGTACTTC. The J gene is TRBJ2-7, the V gene TRBV11-2, with 7 nucleotides matching TRBD1. Trimming removed 5 bases from V and 4 bases from J; junction bases left unmatched: 8. The V gene's germline CDR1 is SGHAT and CDR2 FQNNGV. The CDR3 has 14 residues.

The J gene is TRBJ1-1, the V gene TRBV2, with D maybe TRBD1 (6 bases). Germline V CDR1 and CDR2: SNHLY, FYNNEI. This CDR3 is 12 amino acids long. Trimming took 8 bases from V and 6 from J, leaving 13 bases between them. CDR3 DNA sequence: TGTGCCAGCGACACAGGGCCATCTGAAGCTTTCTTT. The encoded protein is CASDTGPSEAFF.

The rearrangement joins TRBV11-2 to TRBJ2-2; TRBD1 might be the D (6 bases). This CDR3 is 15 amino acids long. V lost 6 bases and J 1 base, leaving 12 bases between the germline ends. The V gene's germline CDR1 is SGHAT and CDR2 FQNNGV. The CDR3 loop is CASRPLTGNTGELFF. Written as DNA, the CDR3 is TGTGCCAGCAGACCCCTGACAGGGAACACCGGGGAGCTGTTTTTT.

The V gene is TRBV15, the J gene TRBJ2-2; 11 bases agree with TRBD2. J was trimmed by 1 base and V by 3 bases; bases with no gene match: 1. This CDR3 spans 16 amino acids. In germline, CDR1 is LNHNV, CDR2 YYDKDF (reference sequence). The CDR3: CATSRGLAENTGELFF. The CDR3 DNA follows: TGTGCCACCAGCAGGGGACTAGCGGAGAACACCGGGGAGCTGTTTTTT.

The chain's CDR3 is CASSLGRWDRGQDTEAFF. The CDR3 DNA reads TGTGCCAGCAGCTTAGGCCGCTGGGACAGGGGGCAGGACACTGAAGCTTTCTTT. The chain employs TRBV7-9 and TRBJ1-1, with 12 bases lining up with TRBD1. Losses at the gene ends were 1 base for V and 3 bases for J; bases not matched to a gene: 9. Per the germline V gene, CDR1 is SEHNR and CDR2 is FQNEAQ (reference sequence). The CDR3 length is 18 residues.

The table lists this clone with a count of one. The chain links TRBV9 to TRBJ2-7, with 10 bases fitting TRBD2. The V gene's germline CDR1 is SGDLS and CDR2 YYNGEE. The CDR3 covers 15 residues. The V and J ends lost 2 bases and 5 bases, in that order; junction bases with no gene match: 7. This CDR3 reads CASSVSGRSLDEQYF. The CDR3 region has the DNA TGTGCCAGCAGCGTTAGCGGGAGGTCCCTGGACGAGCAGTACTTC.

The J gene is TRBJ2-3, the V gene TRBV4-1, with TRBD2 as a possible D gene (5 bases). CDR1 and CDR2 from the germline V gene are MGHRA and YSYEKL. V was clipped by 0 bases and J by 3 bases, with 16 bases between them. The length of the CDR3 is 17 residues. The CDR3 region has the DNA TGCGCCAGCAGCCAAGATGGGAGAAGAGGAGGTACAGATACGCAGTATTTT. Its protein is CASSQDGRRGGTDTQYF.